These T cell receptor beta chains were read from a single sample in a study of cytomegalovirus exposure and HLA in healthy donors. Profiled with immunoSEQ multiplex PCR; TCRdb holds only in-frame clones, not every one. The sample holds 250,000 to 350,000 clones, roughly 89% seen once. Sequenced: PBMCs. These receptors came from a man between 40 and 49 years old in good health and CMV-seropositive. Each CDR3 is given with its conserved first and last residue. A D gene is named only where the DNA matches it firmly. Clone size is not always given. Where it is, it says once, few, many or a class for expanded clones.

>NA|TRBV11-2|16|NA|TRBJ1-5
TGTGCCAGCAGCTTAGCTCAGGGTTATAGCAATCAGCCCCAGCATTTT
CASSLAQGYSNQPQHF
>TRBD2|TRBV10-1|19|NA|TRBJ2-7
TGCGCCAGCAGTTCCCCCGGGCGGGGGAGGGCAGGTGACTCCTACGAGCAGTACTTC
CASSSPGRGRAGDSYEQYF
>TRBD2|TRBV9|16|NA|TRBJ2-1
TGTGCCAGCAGCGGGGGACTAGCGGACTCCTACAATGAGCAGTTCTTC
CASSGGLADSYNEQFF
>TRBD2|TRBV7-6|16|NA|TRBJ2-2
TGTGCCAGCAGCGTAATAGCGGGAACGAACACCGGGGAGCTGTTTTTT
CASSVIAGTNTGELFF
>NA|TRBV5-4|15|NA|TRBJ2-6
TGTGCCAGCAGCTTGTTCGGCTCTGGGGCCAACGTCCTGACTTTC
CASSLFGSGANVLTF
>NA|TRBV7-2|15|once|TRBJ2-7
TGTGCCAGCAGCTTAGACCGCGGGACTCATAACGAGCAGTACTTC
CASSLDRGTHNEQYF
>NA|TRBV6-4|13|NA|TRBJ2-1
TGTGCCAGCAGTGAAACAGCGGGTCATGAGCAGTTCTTC
CASSETAGHEQFF
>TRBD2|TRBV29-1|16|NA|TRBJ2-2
TGCAGCGTTGAAACTAGCGGGAGGCGCTTGGGGGGGGAGCTGTTTTTT
CSVETSGRRLGGELFF
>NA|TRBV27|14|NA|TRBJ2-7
TGTGCCAGCAGTTTTCAGGTCAGCTCCTACGAGCAGTACTTC
CASSFQVSSYEQYF
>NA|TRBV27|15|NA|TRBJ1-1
TGTGCCAGCAGTTTGCTCAGGACATCTGGGACTGAAGCTTTCTTT
CASSLLRTSGTEAFF
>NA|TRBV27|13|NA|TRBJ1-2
TGTGCCAGCAGTTCCGGACAGTTCTATGGCTACACCTTC
CASSSGQFYGYTF
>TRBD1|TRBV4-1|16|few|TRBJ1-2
TGCGCCAGCAGCCAGGCCGGGACAGGGGAGCAGCGGGGCTACACCTTC
CASSQAGTGEQRGYTF
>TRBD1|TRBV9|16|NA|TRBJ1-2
TGTGCCAGCAGCGTAGGGGACAGGGGCGAAAGCTATGGCTACACCTTC
CASSVGDRGESYGYTF